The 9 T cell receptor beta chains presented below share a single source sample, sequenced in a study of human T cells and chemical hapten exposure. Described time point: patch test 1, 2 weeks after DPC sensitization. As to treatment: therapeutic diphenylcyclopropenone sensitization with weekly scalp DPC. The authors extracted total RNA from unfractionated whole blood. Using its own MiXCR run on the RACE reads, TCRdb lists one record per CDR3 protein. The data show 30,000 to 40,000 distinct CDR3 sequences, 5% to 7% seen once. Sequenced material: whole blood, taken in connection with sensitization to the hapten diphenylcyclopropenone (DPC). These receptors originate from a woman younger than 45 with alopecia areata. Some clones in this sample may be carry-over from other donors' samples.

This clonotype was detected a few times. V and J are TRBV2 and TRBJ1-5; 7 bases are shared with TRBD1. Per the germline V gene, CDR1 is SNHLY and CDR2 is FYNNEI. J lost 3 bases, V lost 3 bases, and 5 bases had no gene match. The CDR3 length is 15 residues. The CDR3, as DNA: TGTGCCAGCAGTGATAGGGGGCAGGTCAATCAGCCCCAGCATTTT. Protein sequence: CASSDRGQVNQPQHF. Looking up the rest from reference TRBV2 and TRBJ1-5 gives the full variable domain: EPEVTQTPSHQVTQMGQEVILRCVPISNHLYFYWYRQILGQKVEFLVSFYNNEISEKSEIFDDQFSVERPDGSNFTLKIRSTKLEDSAMYFCASSDRGQVNQPQHFGDGTRLSIL.

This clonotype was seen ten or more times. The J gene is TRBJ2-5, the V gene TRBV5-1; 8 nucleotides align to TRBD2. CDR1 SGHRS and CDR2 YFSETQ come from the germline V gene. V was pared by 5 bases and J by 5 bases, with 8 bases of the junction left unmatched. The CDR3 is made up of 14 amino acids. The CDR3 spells CASRAGVVMETQYF. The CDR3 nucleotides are TGCGCCAGCAGAGCGGGGGTCGTGATGGAGACCCAGTACTTC.

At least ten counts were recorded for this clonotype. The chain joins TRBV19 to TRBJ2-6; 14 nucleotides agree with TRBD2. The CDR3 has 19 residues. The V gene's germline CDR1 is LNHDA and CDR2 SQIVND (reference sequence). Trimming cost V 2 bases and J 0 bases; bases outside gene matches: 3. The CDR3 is CASSIRGLAGGSGANVLTF. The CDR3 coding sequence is TGTGCCAGTAGTATAAGAGGACTAGCGGGGGGCTCTGGGGCCAACGTCCTGACTTTC.

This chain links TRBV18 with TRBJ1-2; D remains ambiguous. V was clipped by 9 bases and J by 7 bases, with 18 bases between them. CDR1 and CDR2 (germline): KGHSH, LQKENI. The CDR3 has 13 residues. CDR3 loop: CASRSDYPSGYTF. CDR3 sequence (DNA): TGTGCCAGTCGAAGTGACTACCCCTCTGGCTACACCTTC.

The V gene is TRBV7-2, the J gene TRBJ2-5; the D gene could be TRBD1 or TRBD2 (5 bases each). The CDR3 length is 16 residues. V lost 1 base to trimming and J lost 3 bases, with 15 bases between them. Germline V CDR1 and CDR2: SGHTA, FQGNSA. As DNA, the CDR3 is TGTGCCAGCAGCTTAGTTCCTAACGGGGACGAAGAGACCCAGTACTTC. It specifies CASSLVPNGDEETQYF.

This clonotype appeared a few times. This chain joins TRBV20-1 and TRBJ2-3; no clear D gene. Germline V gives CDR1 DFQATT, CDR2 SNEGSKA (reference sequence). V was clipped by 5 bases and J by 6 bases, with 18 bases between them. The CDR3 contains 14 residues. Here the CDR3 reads CSADIPPKTDTQYF. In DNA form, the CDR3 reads TGCAGTGCTGACATTCCCCCTAAAACCGATACGCAGTATTTT.

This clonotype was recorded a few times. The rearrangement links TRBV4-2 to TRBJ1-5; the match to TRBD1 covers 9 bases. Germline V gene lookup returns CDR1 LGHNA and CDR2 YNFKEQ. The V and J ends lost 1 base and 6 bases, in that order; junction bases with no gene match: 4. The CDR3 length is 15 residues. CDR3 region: CASSQGQGVSQPQHF. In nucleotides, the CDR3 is TGTGCCAGCAGCCAAGGACAGGGGGTTTCTCAGCCCCAGCATTTT.

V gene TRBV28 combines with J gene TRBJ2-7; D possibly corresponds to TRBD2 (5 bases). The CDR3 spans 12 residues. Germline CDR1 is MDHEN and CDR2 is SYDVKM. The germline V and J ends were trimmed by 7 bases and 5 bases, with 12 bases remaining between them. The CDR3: CASTPGGNEQYF. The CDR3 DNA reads TGTGCCAGCACCCCCGGAGGAAACGAGCAGTACTTC.

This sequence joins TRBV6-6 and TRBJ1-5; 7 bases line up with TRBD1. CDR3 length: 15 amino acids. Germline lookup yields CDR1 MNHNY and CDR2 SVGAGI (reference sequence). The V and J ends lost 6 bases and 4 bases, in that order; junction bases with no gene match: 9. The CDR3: CASRPGQERNQPQHF. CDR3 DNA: TGTGCCAGCAGACCTGGACAGGAACGAAATCAGCCCCAGCATTTT.